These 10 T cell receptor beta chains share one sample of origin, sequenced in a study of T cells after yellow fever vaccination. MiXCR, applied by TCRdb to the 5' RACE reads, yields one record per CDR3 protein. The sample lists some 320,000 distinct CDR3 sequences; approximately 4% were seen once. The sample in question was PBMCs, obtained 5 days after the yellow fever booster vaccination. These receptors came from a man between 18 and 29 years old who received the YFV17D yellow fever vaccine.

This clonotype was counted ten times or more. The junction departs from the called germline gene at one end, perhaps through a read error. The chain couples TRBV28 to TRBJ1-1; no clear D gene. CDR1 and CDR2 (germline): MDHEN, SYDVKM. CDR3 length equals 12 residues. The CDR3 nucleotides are TGTGCCAGCAGTTTAGTTAAGAATGAGCTAGAGTTT. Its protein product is CASSLVKNELEF.

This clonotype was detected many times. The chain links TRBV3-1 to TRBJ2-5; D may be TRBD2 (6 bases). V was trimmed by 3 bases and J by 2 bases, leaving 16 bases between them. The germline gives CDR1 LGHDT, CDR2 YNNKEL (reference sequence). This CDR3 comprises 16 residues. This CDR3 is CASSHWPRRDQETQYF. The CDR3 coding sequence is TGTGCCAGCAGCCACTGGCCCCGGAGGGATCAAGAGACCCAGTACTTC.

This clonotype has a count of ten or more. The CDR3, as DNA: TGTGCCAGCAGCTTGGCCACAGGGGCTGGAAACACCATATATTTT. Translated: CASSLATGAGNTIYF. The V and J genes are TRBV5-5 and TRBJ1-3, with 7 bases that match TRBD1. The CDR3 extends over 15 amino acids. Germline V gene lookup returns CDR1 SGHKS and CDR2 YYEKEE (reference sequence). V lost 0 bases and J lost 2; bases outside the gene matches: 2.

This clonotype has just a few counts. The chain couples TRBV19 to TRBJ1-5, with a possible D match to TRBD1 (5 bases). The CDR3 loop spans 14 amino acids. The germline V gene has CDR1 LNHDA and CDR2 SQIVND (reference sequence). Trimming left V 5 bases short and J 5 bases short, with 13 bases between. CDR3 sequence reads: CASSGGFGDQPQHF. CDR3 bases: TGTGCCAGTAGTGGGGGGTTTGGCGATCAGCCCCAGCATTTT.

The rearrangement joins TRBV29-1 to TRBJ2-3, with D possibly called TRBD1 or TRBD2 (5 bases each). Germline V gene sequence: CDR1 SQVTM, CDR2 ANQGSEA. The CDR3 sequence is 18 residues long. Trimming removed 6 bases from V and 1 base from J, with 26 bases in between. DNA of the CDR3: TGCAGCGTCGATGGAATTGGGACCGAAAATACCCGCACAGATACGCAGTATTTT. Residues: CSVDGIGTENTRTDTQYF.

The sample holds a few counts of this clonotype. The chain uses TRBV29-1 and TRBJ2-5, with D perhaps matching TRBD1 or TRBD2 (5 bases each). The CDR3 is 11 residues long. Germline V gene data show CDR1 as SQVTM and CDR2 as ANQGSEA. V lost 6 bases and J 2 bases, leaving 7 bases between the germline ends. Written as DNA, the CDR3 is TGCAGCGTGGGACCTCAAGAGACCCAGTACTTC. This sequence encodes CSVGPQETQYF.

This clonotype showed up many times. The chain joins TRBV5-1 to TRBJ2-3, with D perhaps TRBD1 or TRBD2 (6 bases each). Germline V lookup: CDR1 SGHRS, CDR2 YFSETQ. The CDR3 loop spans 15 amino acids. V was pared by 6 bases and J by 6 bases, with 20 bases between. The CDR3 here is CASTNARGPADTQYF. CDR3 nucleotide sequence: TGCGCCAGCACTAACGCCCGGGGGCCCGCGGATACGCAGTATTTT. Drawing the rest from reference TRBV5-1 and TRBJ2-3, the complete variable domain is KAGVTQTPRYLIKTRGQQVTLSCSPISGHRSVSWYQQTPGQGLQFLFEYFSETQRNKGNFPGRFSGRQFSNSRSEMNVSTLELGDSALYLCASTNARGPADTQYFGPGTRLTVL.

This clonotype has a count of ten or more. CDR3 in DNA: TGTGCCAGCAGGTCGCTAGGTGTTGAAAAACTGTTTTTT. Translated, it gives CASRSLGVEKLFF. The rearrangement joins TRBV3-1 to TRBJ1-4; no reliable D call. This CDR3 comprises 13 residues. The germline V gene encodes CDR1 LGHDT and CDR2 YNNKEL (reference sequence). The germline V and J ends were trimmed by 6 bases and 7 bases, with 12 bases remaining between them. Based on the CDR3 plus reference TRBV3-1 and TRBJ1-4, the full variable domain is DTAVSQTPKYLVTQMGNDKSIKCEQNLGHDTMYWYKQDSKKFLKIMFSYNNKELIINETVPNRFSPKSPDKAHLNLHINSLELGDSAVYFCASRSLGVEKLFFGSGTQLSVL.

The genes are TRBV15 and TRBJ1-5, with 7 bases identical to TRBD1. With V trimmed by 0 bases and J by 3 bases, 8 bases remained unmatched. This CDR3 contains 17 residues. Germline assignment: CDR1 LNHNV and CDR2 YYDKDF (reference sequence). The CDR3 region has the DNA TGTGCCACCAGCAGAGAAATACAGGGGTGGCCCAATCAGCCCCAGCATTTT. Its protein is CATSREIQGWPNQPQHF.

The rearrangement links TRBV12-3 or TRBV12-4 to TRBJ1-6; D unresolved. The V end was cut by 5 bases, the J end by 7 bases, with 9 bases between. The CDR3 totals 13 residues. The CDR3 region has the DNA TGTGCCAGCAGTCCCCCCTTGAATTCACCCCTCCACTTT. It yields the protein CASSPPLNSPLHF.